A selection of T cell receptor beta chains follows, all from one sample in a study of sequential checkpoint blockade in melanoma. Method: immunoSEQ multiplex PCR; TCRdb's copy keeps in-frame clones and lacks some. Of 20,000 to 25,000 clones listed, about two thirds are singletons. Sequenced here: CD8+ T cells sorted from blood (inferred from file names), sampled from a patient given nivolumab and ipilimumab in sequence. The receptor set was obtained from a human donor with melanoma. Each CDR3 is given with its conserved first and last residue. D genes are given only for firm matches. Size is omitted from some rows. Given values are once, few, many or a class for expanded clones.

TRBV7-3	TRBJ2-3	.	.	CASSRYGGSTDTQYF	TGTGCCAGCAGCCGATACGGGGGAAGCACAGATACGCAGTATTTT
TRBV6-6	TRBJ2-2	.	.	CASSYEGDGELFF	TGTGCCAGCAGTTACGAGGGGGACGGGGAGCTGTTTTTT
TRBV5-4	TRBJ2-3	TRBD2	few	CASSGGGWVSTDTQYF	TGTGCCAGCAGCGGGGGGGGATGGGTAAGCACAGATACGCAGTATTTT
TRBV9	TRBJ2-7	.	.	CASSLGTLREQYF	TGTGCCAGCAGCCTCGGGACTCTTCGGGAGCAGTACTTC
TRBV28	TRBJ1-2	TRBD1	.	CASSRRGLYGYTF	TGTGCCAGCAGTCGCAGGGGGCTCTATGGCTACACCTTC
TRBV6-1	TRBJ2-4	TRBD1	.	CASSATGGWAKNIQYF	TGTGCCAGCAGTGCCACAGGGGGGTGGGCCAAAAACATTCAGTACTTC
TRBV20-1	TRBJ2-3	.	.	CSASERDTQYF	TGCAGTGCTAGTGAGAGGGATACGCAGTATTTT
TRBV6-1	TRBJ2-3	TRBD2	.	CASSTSGGADTQYF	TGTGCCAGCAGTACTAGCGGGGGGGCAGATACGCAGTATTTT
TRBV11-2	TRBJ2-1	.	few	CASSLISQGNNNEQFF	TGTGCCAGCAGCTTAATTTCGCAGGGGAATAACAATGAGCAGTTCTTC
TRBV7-2	TRBJ2-7	.	.	CASSLYPGVWEQYF	TGTGCCAGCAGCTTATATCCAGGGGTGTGGGAGCAGTACTTC
TRBV18	TRBJ2-2	.	.	CASSPRPGSNTGELFF	TGTGCCAGCTCACCACGGCCGGGATCGAACACCGGGGAGCTGTTTTTT
TRBV28	TRBJ2-3	TRBD2	.	CASSFVSGGAGDTQYF	TGTGCCAGCAGTTTTGTTAGCGGGGGGGCCGGAGATACGCAGTATTTT
TRBV7-9	TRBJ2-1	TRBD2	few	CASSPNQAGEGEQFF	TGTGCCAGCAGCCCAAACCAAGCGGGGGAGGGTGAGCAGTTCTTC
TRBV5-8	TRBJ2-3	.	once	CASSSSGGPTDTQYF	TGTGCCAGCAGCTCCAGTGGCGGGCCCACAGATACGCAGTATTTT
TRBV10-3	TRBJ1-3	.	few	CAIRRRDSGNTIYF	TGTGCCATCAGGAGGCGGGACTCTGGAAACACCATATATTTT
TRBV4-1	TRBJ2-3	TRBD2	few	CASSQPLTYSGSTDTQYF	TGCGCCAGCAGCCAACCCCTAACCTATAGCGGGAGCACAGATACGCAGTATTTT
TRBV27	TRBJ1-5	.	.	CASSGQLQGPQHF	TGTGCCAGCAGCGGACAGCTCCAAGGGCCCCAGCATTTT
TRBV6-5	TRBJ2-3	TRBD1	.	CASIFRRGSTDTQYF	TGTGCCAGCATTTTTCGCAGGGGGAGCACAGATACGCAGTATTTT
TRBV7-3	TRBJ2-7	TRBD2	.	CASSPRREGNDYEQYF	TGTGCCAGCAGCCCCCGAAGGGAGGGAAATGACTACGAGCAGTACTTC
TRBV7-9	TRBJ2-3	TRBD1	once	CASSRRDRGNSDTQYF	TGTGCCAGCAGCCGCCGGGACAGGGGTAACTCAGATACGCAGTATTTT
TRBV6-5	TRBJ2-7	TRBD2	.	CASSYRGDPYEQYF	TGTGCCAGCAGTTATCGGGGGGACCCCTACGAGCAGTACTTC
TRBV7-9	TRBJ1-3	.	few	CASSPGLGGNTIYF	TGTGCCAGCAGCCCAGGGTTGGGGGGAAACACCATATATTTT
TRBV5-1	TRBJ2-7	.	.	CASSLDMAGSSYEQYF	TGCGCCAGCAGCTTGGATATGGCGGGGAGCTCCTACGAGCAGTACTTC
TRBV7-3	TRBJ2-7	TRBD1	.	CASSPTGTEQYF	TGTGCCAGCAGCCCGACAGGGACCGAGCAGTACTTC
TRBV7-9	TRBJ2-3	.	.	CASKPGGTGDTQYF	TGTGCCAGCAAGCCCGGGGGAACCGGAGATACGCAGTATTTT
TRBV14	TRBJ1-2	.	few	CASSYGTGSYGYTF	TGTGCCAGCAGTTATGGAACAGGGAGCTATGGCTACACCTTC
TRBV4-2	TRBJ2-3	TRBD1	.	CASSSGVTGTGFSSTDTQYF	TGTGCCAGCAGCTCCGGCGTAACCGGGACAGGGTTTTCTAGCACAGATACGCAGTATTTT
TRBV9	TRBJ1-1	.	.	CASSEQGSEAFF	TGTGCCAGCAGCGAACAGGGTTCTGAAGCTTTCTTT
TRBV7-3	TRBJ2-1	TRBD2	.	CASSFAGGSRNEQFF	TGTGCCAGCAGCTTCGCGGGGGGGAGTAGGAATGAGCAGTTCTTC
TRBV5-5	TRBJ2-1	.	.	CASSLGWQALYEQFF	TGTGCCAGCAGCTTAGGTTGGCAGGCTCTGTATGAGCAGTTCTTC
TRBV11-1	TRBJ2-5	.	.	CASSYRDQETQYF	TGTGCCAGCAGTTACCGGGACCAAGAGACCCAGTACTTC
TRBV6-5	TRBJ2-2	.	few	CASSYRETGELFF	TGTGCCAGCAGTTACCGGGAAACCGGGGAGCTGTTTTTT
TRBV7-7	TRBJ2-2	.	.	CASSRVTGELFF	TGTGCCAGCAGCCGAGTGACCGGGGAGCTGTTTTTT
TRBV9	TRBJ1-1	.	.	CASSARTENTEAFF	TGTGCCAGCAGCGCAAGAACAGAGAACACTGAAGCTTTCTTT
TRBV7-2	TRBJ2-5	.	.	CASSLWEYQETQYF	TGTGCCAGCAGCTTATGGGAGTACCAAGAGACCCAGTACTTC
TRBV5-1	TRBJ1-1	TRBD1	.	CASSFFTGTAMNTEAFF	TGCGCCAGCAGCTTTTTTACCGGGACAGCAATGAACACTGAAGCTTTCTTT
TRBV7-2	TRBJ2-3	.	.	CASSRFAPGEKSADTQYF	TGTGCCAGCAGCCGCTTCGCCCCAGGGGAGAAGTCAGCAGATACGCAGTATTTT
TRBV15	TRBJ2-1	.	.	CATSNDRGSYNEQFF	TGTGCCACCAGCAACGACCGGGGCTCCTACAATGAGCAGTTCTTC
TRBV9	TRBJ2-7	.	.	CASSERTESYEQYF	TGTGCCAGCAGCGAAAGGACAGAATCCTACGAGCAGTACTTC
TRBV19	TRBJ1-5	.	.	CASSIDVHQPQHF	TGTGCCAGTAGTATAGACGTCCATCAGCCCCAGCATTTT
TRBV19	TRBJ1-2	.	.	CASSLTEDYGYTF	TGTGCCAGTAGTTTGACAGAAGACTATGGCTACACCTTC
TRBV27	TRBJ2-1	.	.	CASSHGSANEQFF	TGTGCCAGCAGTCATGGTAGCGCCAATGAGCAGTTCTTC
TRBV12-5	TRBJ2-2	.	.	CASGFLALVTNTGELFF	TGTGCTAGTGGTTTCCTCGCCCTAGTTACGAACACCGGGGAGCTGTTTTTT
TRBV12-5	TRBJ1-2	.	.	CASGLDGANYGYTF	TGTGCTAGTGGACTCGACGGAGCTAACTATGGCTACACCTTC
TRBV7-2	TRBJ1-2	TRBD1	.	CASSLPTGGNGYTF	TGTGCCAGCAGCTTACCCACAGGGGGCAATGGCTACACCTTC
TRBV5-4	TRBJ1-2	.	.	CASSTGWGYGYTF	TGTGCCAGCAGCACGGGGTGGGGCTATGGCTACACCTTC
TRBV12-5	TRBJ2-2	.	.	CASGPPGGELFF	TGTGCTAGTGGCCCGCCAGGCGGGGAGCTGTTTTTT
TRBV6-1	TRBJ1-5	.	.	CASSSRGVSNQPQHF	TGTGCCAGCAGTTCCCGGGGGGTTAGCAATCAGCCCCAGCATTTT
TRBV29-1	TRBJ2-2	TRBD1	.	CSAGPGQGITGELFF	TGCAGCGCCGGACCCGGACAGGGGATAACCGGGGAGCTGTTTTTT
TRBV27	TRBJ2-7	TRBD1	.	CASRYGTGSYEQYF	TGTGCCAGCCGGTATGGGACAGGGTCCTACGAGCAGTACTTC
TRBV14	TRBJ2-1	.	few	CASRDETSPNEQFF	TGTGCCAGCAGAGATGAAACTAGCCCGAATGAGCAGTTCTTC
TRBV4-3	TRBJ1-6	.	.	CASSQDRVTSSYNSPLHF	TGCGCCAGCAGCCAAGATCGTGTTACGAGCTCCTATAATTCACCCCTCCACTTT
TRBV5-8	TRBJ1-5	TRBD1	.	CASSSRQGNNQPQHF	TGTGCCAGCAGCTCCCGACAGGGTAACAATCAGCCCCAGCATTTT
TRBV27	TRBJ2-1	TRBD2	.	CASSLSSGGANEQFF	TGTGCCAGCAGTTTATCAAGCGGGGGGGCCAATGAGCAGTTCTTC
TRBV2	TRBJ2-7	.	few	CASSQSDEQYF	TGTGCCAGCAGTCAGAGCGACGAGCAGTACTTC
TRBV2	TRBJ2-3	.	few	CASNTSPGPDTQYF	TGTGCCAGCAACACGAGTCCGGGTCCAGATACGCAGTATTTT
TRBV4-2	TRBJ2-7	TRBD2	.	CASSQGRRTSGTSYEQYF	TGTGCCAGCAGCCAAGGAAGGAGGACTAGCGGAACTTCCTACGAGCAGTACTTC
TRBV7-9	TRBJ2-7	.	few	CASSLRTYEQYF	TGTGCCAGCAGTTTGAGGACCTACGAGCAGTACTTC
TRBV19	TRBJ2-7	TRBD1	.	CASSARTGGYEQYF	TGTGCCAGTAGCGCCAGGACAGGGGGCTACGAGCAGTACTTC